The rows below give T cell receptor beta chains drawn from one sample of a study of T cells expressing NK-cell markers. TCRdb reprocessed the 5' RACE reads and stores each CDR3 protein as one record, lacking DNA. Listed are 400,000 to 500,000 distinct CDR3 sequences; approximately 7% falls within the top ten. The sequenced sample was blood T cells: a sorted CD56 or NKG2C T cell subset, CD4+ or CD8+ T cells, or bulk PBMC T cells (not recorded which). These receptors were taken from a woman aged 18-70 years in good health. Each CDR3 is given with its conserved first and last residue.

V	J	CDR3
TRBV27	TRBJ2-7	CASSLRGTGGEQYF
TRBV9	TRBJ2-3	CASSAPGTVGADTQYF
TRBV7-8	TRBJ1-5	CASSLGPDRNQPQHF
TRBV7-2	TRBJ2-7	CASSRLRQPSGEQYF
TRBV7-2	TRBJ2-4	CASAGGGVAKNIQYF
TRBV5-1	TRBJ1-1	CASTPYGGTEAFF
TRBV20-1	TRBJ1-5	CSARESTSNQPQHF
TRBV12-3/TRBV12-4	TRBJ2-3	CASGGLGRTDTQYF
TRBV12-3/TRBV12-4	TRBJ2-1	CASRDITDLYNEQFF
TRBV7-7	TRBJ2-5	CASTLRAGGFQETQYF
TRBV9	TRBJ1-3	CASSVEGASGNTIYF
TRBV20-1	TRBJ1-3	CSALRAGASGNTIYF
TRBV29-1	TRBJ2-3	CSATGQVTDTQYF
TRBV6-5	TRBJ1-5	CASSYSPGAGQPQHF
TRBV4-1	TRBJ1-2	CASSQKGVVGYTF
TRBV29-1	TRBJ2-7	CSVMTGGLYEQYF
TRBV5-1	TRBJ2-3	CASSLASGTDTQYF
TRBV12-3/TRBV12-4	TRBJ2-1	CASSFGRANEQFF
TRBV6-1	TRBJ2-1	CASRQDRGNYNEQFF
TRBV9	TRBJ2-3	CASSVGGPSDTQYF
TRBV5-8	TRBJ1-5	CASSLEGGPNQPQHF
TRBV7-2	TRBJ2-2	CASSLGAGRVAGELFF
TRBV7-2	TRBJ2-1	CATKAYNEQFF
TRBV6-5	TRBJ2-3	CASSYGITDTQYF
TRBV12-3/TRBV12-4	TRBJ2-1	CASSLPRGPYNEQFF
TRBV28	TRBJ2-2	CASVLQGANTGELFF
TRBV12-3/TRBV12-4	TRBJ2-4	CASSLEPHQAKNIQYF
TRBV12-3/TRBV12-4	TRBJ2-2	CASSSVRPATGELFF
TRBV20-1	TRBJ2-7	CSVPPTSPYEQYF
TRBV6-2/TRBV6-3	TRBJ1-2	CASRRDPPGHGYTF
TRBV5-5	TRBJ2-3	CASSPRPTDTQYF
TRBV30	TRBJ2-3	CAWTLVDTQYF
TRBV10-3	TRBJ2-3	CAISEGLAGAHRDTQYF
TRBV6-1	TRBJ2-6	CASSLRKGANVLTF
TRBV4-2	TRBJ2-3	CASSQGQYITDTQYF
TRBV11-2	TRBJ2-7	CASSRTYFEQYF
TRBV4-3	TRBJ1-4	CASSHQTGEEKLFF
TRBV20-1	TRBJ2-3	CSAGVGEAGEDTQYF
TRBV29-1	TRBJ1-2	CSVEGAYGYTF
TRBV12-3/TRBV12-4	TRBJ2-7	CATGPGPPGYEQYF
TRBV30	TRBJ1-6	CAWTRDNVSPLHF
TRBV5-1	TRBJ2-7	CASSPPGLAGGIYEQYF
TRBV4-1	TRBJ2-3	CASSLERTSGSTDTQYF
TRBV7-9	TRBJ2-1	CASSLLAGGPVGNEQFF
TRBV7-2	TRBJ2-3	CASSSLAGVDTQYF
TRBV11-2	TRBJ2-3	CASTLLPGQLTDTQYF
TRBV4-3	TRBJ2-6	CASSHGTPIRRSGANVLTF
TRBV18	TRBJ2-6	CASSPVGPSGANVLTF
TRBV5-4	TRBJ1-1	CASSPFTDKMVAFF
TRBV7-7	TRBJ2-1	CASSLGDMMTEQFF
TRBV4-1	TRBJ2-3	CASSQDAGGLQDTQYF
TRBV4-3	TRBJ1-1	CASSQGLRGIVAEAFF
TRBV7-2	TRBJ2-1	CASSPRLSPSYNEQFF
TRBV6-2/TRBV6-3	TRBJ2-1	CASSHPRLAGGWSSYNEQFF
TRBV3-1	TRBJ1-1	CASSQGGTGNTEAFF
TRBV29-1	TRBJ1-1	CSVAPRGNTEAFF
TRBV7-2	TRBJ2-7	CASSFGGGNQYF
TRBV6-1	TRBJ1-5	CASRSTGPSNQPQHF
TRBV29-1	TRBJ1-2	CSVEPTNCGYTF
TRBV10-3	TRBJ2-1	CAISRDSNNEQFF